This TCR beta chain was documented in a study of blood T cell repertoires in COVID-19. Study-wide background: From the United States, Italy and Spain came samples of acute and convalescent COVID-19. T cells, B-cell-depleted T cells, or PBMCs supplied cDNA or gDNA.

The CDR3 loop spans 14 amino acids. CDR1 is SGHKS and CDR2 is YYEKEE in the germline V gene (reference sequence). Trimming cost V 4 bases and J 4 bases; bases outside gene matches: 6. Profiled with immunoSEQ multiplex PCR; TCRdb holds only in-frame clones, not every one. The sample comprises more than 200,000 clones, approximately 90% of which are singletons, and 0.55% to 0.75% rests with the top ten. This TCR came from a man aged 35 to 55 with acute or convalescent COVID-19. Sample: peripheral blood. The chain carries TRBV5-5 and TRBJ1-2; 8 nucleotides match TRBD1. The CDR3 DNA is TGTGCCAGCAGCGGTCTGACAGGGGCCTATGGCTACACCTTC. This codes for CASSGLTGAYGYTF.